Shown below are 27 T cell receptor beta chains from a single sample sequenced in a study of cytomegalovirus exposure and HLA in healthy donors. The study ran its PCR with 60 Vbeta and 13 Jbeta primers. Sequenced by immunoSEQ multiplex PCR; TCRdb stores in-frame clones only, minus some. This sample has 200,000 to 250,000 clones, with around 85% found just once. The sequencing sample was made of PBMCs. The origin of the receptors is a human donor in good health.

The chain links TRBV2 to TRBJ2-6; possibly TRBD2 for D (6 bases). Looked up from germline, CDR1 is SNHLY and CDR2 is FYNNEI. V lost 1 base and J 0 bases, leaving 13 bases between the germline ends. CDR3 length: 18 residues. Written as DNA, the CDR3 is TGTGCCAGCAGTGAAGAGCTAGCGTTCCCCTCTGGGGCCAACGTCCTGACTTTC. Encoded protein: CASSEELAFPSGANVLTF.

The chain joins TRBV7-2 to TRBJ2-7, with TRBD2 matching 13 bases. This CDR3 is built from 17 residues. The J segment lost 7 bases and the V segment lost 5 bases, leaving 14 bases of the junction unmatched. Germline CDR1 is SGHTA and CDR2 is FQGNSA. The CDR3 DNA reads TGTGCCAGCAGCGTGTACGTAGGACTAGCGGGAGTTATGGAGCAGTACTTC. It yields the protein CASSVYVGLAGVMEQYF.

This chain connects TRBV9 to TRBJ1-2; 12 bases map to TRBD1. The CDR3 extends over 15 amino acids. CDR1 and CDR2 from the germline V gene are SGDLS and YYNGEE. With V trimmed by 6 bases and J by 4 bases, 7 bases remained unmatched. CDR3 bases: TGTGCCAGCAAGCTCGGGACAGGGGGCAGCTATGGCTACACCTTC. It translates to CASKLGTGGSYGYTF.

The chain uses TRBV6-6 and TRBJ2-7; 7 bases line up with TRBD1. V dropped 6 bases and J dropped 6; count of bases not matched to a gene: 5. The CDR3 length is 12 residues. Looked up from germline, CDR1 is MNHNY and CDR2 is SVGAGI (reference sequence). The CDR3 protein is CASSPRGTEQYF. In DNA, the CDR3 is TGTGCCAGCAGCCCCAGGGGGACCGAGCAGTACTTC.

The chain couples TRBV13 to TRBJ2-1; D not resolved. V dropped 8 bases and J dropped 3 bases, with 14 bases sitting between them. CDR3 length: 14 amino acids. Germline CDR1 PRHDT, CDR2 FYEKMQ (reference sequence). The CDR3 is CASSQILLYNEQFF. DNA of the CDR3: TGTGCCAGCTCCCAGATTCTCCTCTACAATGAGCAGTTCTTC.

V gene TRBV5-1 combines with J gene TRBJ1-2; the D gene is possibly TRBD1 (6 bases). V was trimmed by 5 bases and J by 8 bases, leaving 16 bases between them. This CDR3 has 13 residues. Germline lookup yields CDR1 SGHRS and CDR2 YFSETQ. The CDR3 DNA reads TGCGCCAGCAGTCAAGAAGGGAGGGGGGGCTACACCTTC. Encoded protein: CASSQEGRGGYTF.

The chain couples TRBV19 to TRBJ1-1, with D maybe TRBD1 (5 bases). In germline, CDR1 is LNHDA, CDR2 SQIVND (reference sequence). The germline V and J ends were trimmed by 0 bases and 9 bases, with 17 bases remaining between them. This CDR3 spans 15 amino acids. The DNA of the CDR3 is TGTGCCAGTAGTATAGATGGGGTAGGAGGGGCACAAGCTTTCTTT. Translation: CASSIDGVGGAQAFF.

This clone showed up just a few times. The chain is built from TRBV7-2 and TRBJ2-7; 7 bases match TRBD2. This CDR3 region has 14 residues. The germline V gene encodes CDR1 SGHTA and CDR2 FQGNSA. Trimming at V came to 1 base and at J to 6 bases, leaving 6 bases not matched to a gene. The chain's CDR3 is CASSLGSGSGEQYF. The DNA of the CDR3 is TGTGCCAGCAGCTTAGGTAGCGGGTCCGGCGAGCAGTACTTC.

The V call is TRBV7-2, the J call TRBJ2-5; TRBD2 aligns across 14 bases. The J call may be wrong; the DNA end is better matched by TRBJ2-7. The CDR3 length is 18 residues. Germline loops: CDR1 SGHTA, CDR2 FQGNSA. This CDR3 reads CASSLTGTSGSLSYEQYF. The CDR3 nucleotides read TGTGCCAGCAGCTTAACCGGGACTAGCGGGAGTCTTTCCTACGAGCAGTACTTC.

The CDR3 protein is CASRGGGGAEAFF. DNA for the CDR3: TGTGCCAGCCGTGGCGGGGGGGGTGCTGAAGCTTTCTTT. The rearrangement links TRBV28 to TRBJ1-1; possible D gene TRBD1, 5 bases. The CDR3 length is 13 residues. Trimming took off 8 bases at V and 6 bases at J, with 16 bases between the two ends. The germline CDR1 and CDR2 sequences are MDHEN and SYDVKM.

The gene calls are TRBV27 and TRBJ2-5; TRBD2 might be the D (5 bases). The CDR3 has 13 amino acids. Germline CDR1 and CDR2: MNHEY and SMNVEV (reference sequence). Trimming pared 2 bases from V and 4 bases from J, leaving 8 bases between. CDR3 DNA sequence: TGTGCCAGCAGTTTAGGGGAGATAGAGACCCAGTACTTC. As protein: CASSLGEIETQYF.

This chain uses TRBV18 with TRBJ2-1; TRBD1 matches 12 bases. Germline trimming cut 3 bases from V and 7 bases from J; bases unmatched to any gene: 4. The germline V gene has CDR1 KGHSH and CDR2 LQKENI. This CDR3 has 15 amino acids. CDR3 in DNA: TGTGCCAGCTCACCCGGGACAGGGGGCGAAAATGAGCAGTTCTTC. Translated, it gives CASSPGTGGENEQFF.

The chain is built from TRBV11-2 and TRBJ2-5; 9 nucleotides agree with TRBD2. Germline loops: CDR1 SGHAT, CDR2 FQNNGV. V gave up 5 bases and J gave up 3 bases; unmatched junction bases: 13. The CDR3 is 17 residues long. The CDR3 sequence: CASSPEWASGTKETQYF. The CDR3, as DNA: TGTGCCAGCAGCCCGGAGTGGGCTAGCGGGACCAAAGAGACCCAGTACTTC.

The gene calls are TRBV7-3 and TRBJ2-3; D might be TRBD2 (6 bases). This CDR3 is built from 15 residues. The germline V gene has CDR1 SGHTA and CDR2 FQGTGA. V gave up 1 base and J gave up 2 bases, with 10 bases separating them. CDR3 nucleotide sequence: TGTGCCAGCAGCTTAAAGCCTAGCGACACAGATACGCAGTATTTT. The encoded protein is CASSLKPSDTDTQYF.

The genes are TRBV7-3 and TRBJ1-1; tentatively, D is TRBD1 (5 bases). The CDR3 has 13 residues. V lost 5 bases to trimming and J lost 1 base, with 8 bases between them. Germline CDR1 SGHTA, CDR2 FQGTGA. CDR3 sequence (DNA): TGTGCCAGCAGCCGTACAGGGAACACTGAAGCTTTCTTT. Amino acids: CASSRTGNTEAFF.

The chain has TRBV5-1 and TRBJ2-5; the D gene is possibly TRBD1 (5 bases). The CDR3 has 15 amino acids. Trimming removed 2 bases from V and 2 bases from J, with 13 bases in between. CDR1 is SGHRS and CDR2 is YFSETQ in the germline V gene. CDR3 residues: CASSFFGAAQETQYF. The CDR3 coding sequence is TGCGCCAGCAGCTTTTTTGGGGCAGCACAAGAGACCCAGTACTTC.

Only one count was recorded for this clone. This chain joins TRBV5-1 and TRBJ2-1, with 11 bases that match TRBD2. The germline CDR1 and CDR2 sequences are SGHRS and YFSETQ. V gave up 5 bases and J gave up 7 bases; unmatched junction bases: 5. This CDR3 comprises 14 residues. The CDR3 bases are TGCGCCAGCAGGACTAGCGGGACGGGGAATGAGCAGTTCTTC. This sequence encodes CASRTSGTGNEQFF.

This clone was seen a handful of times. This chain uses TRBV9 with TRBJ2-5, with a possible D match to TRBD2 (5 bases). The J call is doubtful: the DNA matches TRBJ2-7 better. This CDR3 has 13 amino acids. CDR1 is SGDLS and CDR2 is YYNGEE in the germline V gene. Here the CDR3 reads CASSAGVTYEQYF. Written as DNA, the CDR3 is TGTGCCAGCAGCGCCGGGGTTACTTACGAGCAGTACTTC.

This chain joins TRBV7-3 and TRBJ2-1; D is possibly TRBD1 (6 bases). Germline CDR1 reads SGHTA; CDR2 reads FQGTGA. There are 14 residues in the CDR3. V dropped 2 bases and J dropped 5 bases, with 10 bases sitting between them. The DNA of the CDR3 is TGTGCCAGCAGCTTAGGACAGTCACACAATGAGCAGTTCTTC. This encodes CASSLGQSHNEQFF. Full variable domain (outside the CDR3, taken from reference TRBV7-3 and TRBJ2-1): GAGVSQTPSNKVTEKGKYVELRCDPISGHTALYWYRQSLGQGPEFLIYFQGTGAADDSGLPNDRFFAVRPEGSVSTLKIQRTERGDSAVYLCASSLGQSHNEQFFGPGTRLTVL.

The chain couples TRBV5-1 to TRBJ2-7; perhaps TRBD2 as D (6 bases). This CDR3 region has 14 residues. Germline V lookup: CDR1 SGHRS, CDR2 YFSETQ. V lost 2 bases and J 2 bases, leaving 11 bases between the germline ends. CDR3 protein: CASSFTGVAYEQYF. CDR3 nucleotide sequence: TGCGCCAGCAGCTTTACGGGAGTAGCCTACGAGCAGTACTTC.

V gene TRBV10-2 combines with J gene TRBJ1-1; D ambiguous. Germline CDR1 and CDR2: WSHSY and SAAADI. V was trimmed by 6 bases and J by 1 base, leaving 12 bases between them. CDR3 length: 14 residues. The CDR3: CASSPRAKNTEAFF. CDR3 DNA sequence: TGCGCCAGCAGCCCTCGAGCCAAGAACACTGAAGCTTTCTTT.

The chain employs TRBV7-9 and TRBJ2-7; 14 bases are a match to TRBD2. Unmatched junction bases numbered 4, after V lost 5 bases and J lost 4 bases. This CDR3 has 15 amino acids. The germline V gene encodes CDR1 SEHNR and CDR2 FQNEAQ (reference sequence). The CDR3, as DNA: TGTGCCAGCAGCAAATGGACTAGCGGGGGGTACGAGCAGTACTTC. This encodes CASSKWTSGGYEQYF.

V and J are TRBV5-8 and TRBJ1-5; 12 bases map to TRBD1. Germline V gene sequence: CDR1 SGHTS, CDR2 YDEGEE. The CDR3 runs 15 residues. The V segment lost 4 bases and the J segment 5 bases; nucleotides outside the gene matches: 4. CDR3 loop: CASSPGTGGDQPQHF. CDR3 nucleotides: TGTGCCAGCAGCCCTGGGACAGGGGGCGATCAGCCCCAGCATTTT.

The J gene is TRBJ2-7, the V gene TRBV6-5; a possible D gene is TRBD2 (5 bases). CDR1 is MNHEY, CDR2 SVGAGI, per germline. The CDR3 sequence is 13 residues long. V was pared by 5 bases and J by 5 bases, with 13 bases between. The CDR3 region is CASSVLATNEQYF. The CDR3 DNA sequence: TGTGCCAGCAGTGTCTTAGCGACGAACGAGCAGTACTTC.

The V gene is TRBV5-4, the J gene TRBJ2-2; 9 bases line up with TRBD2. CDR3 size: 16 residues. The germline CDR1 and CDR2 sequences are SGHNT and YYREEE (reference sequence). J was trimmed by 4 bases and V by 1 base; bases with no gene match: 5. CDR3 region: CASSLWTSAATGELFF. CDR3 in DNA: TGTGCCAGCAGCTTGTGGACTAGCGCGGCCACCGGGGAGCTGTTTTTT.

The rearrangement joins TRBV30 to TRBJ2-1; D is uncertain. Trimming pared 3 bases from V and 8 bases from J, leaving 17 bases between. CDR1 is GTSNPN, CDR2 SVGIG, per germline (reference sequence). CDR3 length equals 14 residues. CDR3: CAWRHAPGGYEQFF. CDR3 coding DNA: TGTGCCTGGAGACACGCCCCGGGTGGGTATGAGCAGTTCTTC.

This chain uses TRBV4-3 with TRBJ1-1; 8 nucleotides align to TRBD1. V dropped 4 bases and J dropped 3; count of bases not matched to a gene: 1. The CDR3 contains 13 residues. Germline CDR1 is LGHNA and CDR2 is YSLEER. CDR3 nucleotides: TGCGCCAGCAGCCTGACAGGGGACACTGAAGCTTTCTTT. This encodes CASSLTGDTEAFF.